The entry that follows covers one TCR beta chain sequence. It lacks a known antigen. No much larger clone is present one base from it, and per-base qualities are unavailable. The germline V gene (reference sequence) gives CDR1 as LGHDT and CDR2 as YNNKEL. The CDR3 measures 15 amino acids from cysteine to phenylalanine. The DNA shown is the 45-base CDR3, in frame from base 1. Cut back by 1 base and 5 bases, the V and J ends lie 14 bases apart. At one collaborating source in Seattle, patients were enrolled during active infection and were followed longitudinally through the course of disease. Each collaborating institution followed its own protocols to collect whole blood in K2EDTA tubes. For TCRbeta analysis, collaborator samples were shipped as frozen whole blood, as isolated PBMCs, or as DNA extracted from either sample type. The source of the sample is a study of blood T cell repertoires in COVID-19 (dated by TCRdb to the early 2020s). Study-level background: Samples from collaborators originated in the United States, Italy and Spain and spanned both the acute and convalescent phases of COVID-19. The material from the prospective study consisted of cDNA or gDNA derived from T cells, B-cell-depleted T cells, or PBMCs. The dataset comprised deeply sampled blood TCRbeta repertoires from subjects exposed to, actively infected with, or recovered from COVID-19. The repertoires were made available in a free public database intended to serve as a resource for research on the immune response to SARS-CoV-2. Samples came from the ongoing ImmuneRACE study (first 160 participants) plus 1,254 subjects from 6 global collaborators. Sample metadata almost always included a de-identified subject ID, COVID-19 status, age in years and sex. Where available, HLA class I and class II types were taken from metadata supplied by the sample provider and were not determined by assay-based typing.

Overall results and qualifications from the work: Clinical and demographic metadata were provided uncurated, with the amount varying by source and participant.

The immunoSEQ Assay, a bias-controlled multiplex PCR, was used to amplify TCRbeta CDR3 regions from genomic DNA. Under the source paper's analysis protocol: Within the assay, amplification of reference gene primers was used to estimate how many nucleated cells each sample contained. Sequence reads were collapsed and filtered to measure the absolute abundance of every unique TCRbeta CDR3 rearrangement. Productive Simpson clonality was computed per sample as the square root of Simpson's diversity index over productive rearrangements. TCRdb took this table from immuneACCESS and kept in-frame rearrangements with V and J called. Such tables lack part of the clones; where checked against another copy, unresolved V genes explain under half of the gap, and the rest is unexplained. That table supplies the V and J calls and clone size; D and trimming were determined from the DNA. This sample comprises 210,000 or so clones, 85% to 90% of them detected only once. The top ten constitute roughly 3% of the sample.

Sequenced material: peripheral blood. The TCR sequence derives from a man aged 25-40 years with COVID-19, enrolled during active disease. This chain joins TRBV3-1 (or the pseudogene TRBV3-2) to TRBJ2-5; no D gene can be assigned with confidence. The bases read TGTGCCAGCAGCCAAGGTGATAGCCGGTTGGAGACCCAGTACTTC. Its translation is CASSQGDSRLETQYF.